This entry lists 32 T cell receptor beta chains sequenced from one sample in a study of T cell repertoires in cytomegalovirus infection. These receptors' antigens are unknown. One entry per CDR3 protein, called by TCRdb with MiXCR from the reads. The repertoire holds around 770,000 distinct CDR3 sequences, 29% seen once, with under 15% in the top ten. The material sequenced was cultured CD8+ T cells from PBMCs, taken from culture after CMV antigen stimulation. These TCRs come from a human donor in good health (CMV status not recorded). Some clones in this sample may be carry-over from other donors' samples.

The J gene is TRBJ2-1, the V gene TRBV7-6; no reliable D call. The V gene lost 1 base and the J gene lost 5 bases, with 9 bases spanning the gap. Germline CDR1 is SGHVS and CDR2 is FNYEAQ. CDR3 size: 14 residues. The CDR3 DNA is TGTGCCAGCAGCTTAGTTCTCAGGAACAATGAGCAGTTCTTC. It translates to CASSLVLRNNEQFF.

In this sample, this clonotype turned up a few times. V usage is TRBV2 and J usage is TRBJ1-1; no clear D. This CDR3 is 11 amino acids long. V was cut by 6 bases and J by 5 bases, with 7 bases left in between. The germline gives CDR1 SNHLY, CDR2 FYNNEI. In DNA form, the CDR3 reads TGTGCCAGCAGGATGGTTACTGAAGCTTTCTTT. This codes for CASRMVTEAFF.

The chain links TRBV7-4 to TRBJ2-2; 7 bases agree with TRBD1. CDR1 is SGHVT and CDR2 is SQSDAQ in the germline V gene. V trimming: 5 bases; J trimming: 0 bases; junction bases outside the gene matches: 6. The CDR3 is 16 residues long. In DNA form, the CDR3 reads TGTGCCAGCAGCGAGGACAGGACCGCGAACACCGGGGAGCTGTTTTTT. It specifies CASSEDRTANTGELFF.

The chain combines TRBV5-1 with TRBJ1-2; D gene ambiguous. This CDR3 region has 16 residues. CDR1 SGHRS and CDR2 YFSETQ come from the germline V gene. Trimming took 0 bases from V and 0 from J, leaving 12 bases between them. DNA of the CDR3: TGCGCCAGCAGCTTGGAAGGGTCGGGGTCTAACTATGGCTACACCTTC. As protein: CASSLEGSGSNYGYTF.

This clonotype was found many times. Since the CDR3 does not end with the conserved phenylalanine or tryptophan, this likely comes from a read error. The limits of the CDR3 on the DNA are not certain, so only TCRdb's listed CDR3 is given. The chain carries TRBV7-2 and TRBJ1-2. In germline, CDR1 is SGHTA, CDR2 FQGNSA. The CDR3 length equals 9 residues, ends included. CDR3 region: CASSLTGLG.

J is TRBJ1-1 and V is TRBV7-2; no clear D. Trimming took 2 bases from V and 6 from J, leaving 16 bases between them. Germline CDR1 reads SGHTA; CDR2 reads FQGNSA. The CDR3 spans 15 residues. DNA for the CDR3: TGTGCCAGCAGCTTAACAGTGGCAGCTAACTCTGAAGCTTTCTTT. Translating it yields CASSLTVAANSEAFF. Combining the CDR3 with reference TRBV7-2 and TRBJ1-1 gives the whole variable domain GAGVSQSPSNKVTEKGKDVELRCDPISGHTALYWYRQSLGQGLEFLIYFQGNSAPDKSGLPSDRFSAERTGGSVSTLTIQRTQQEDSAVYLCASSLTVAANSEAFFGQGTRLTVV.

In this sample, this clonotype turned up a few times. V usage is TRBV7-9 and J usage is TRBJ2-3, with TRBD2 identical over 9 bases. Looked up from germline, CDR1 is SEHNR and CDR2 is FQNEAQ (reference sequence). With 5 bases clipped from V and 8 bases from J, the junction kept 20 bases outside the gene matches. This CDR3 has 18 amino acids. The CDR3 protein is CASSLGTSYGLYQGTQYF. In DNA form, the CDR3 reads TGTGCCAGCAGCCTCGGGACTAGCTATGGGTTATATCAGGGTACGCAGTATTTT.

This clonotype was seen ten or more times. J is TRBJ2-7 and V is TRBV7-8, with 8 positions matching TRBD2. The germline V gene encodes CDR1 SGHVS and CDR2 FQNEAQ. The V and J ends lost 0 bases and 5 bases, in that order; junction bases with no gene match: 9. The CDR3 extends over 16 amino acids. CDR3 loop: CASSLAYIGTRNEQYF. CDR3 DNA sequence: TGTGCCAGCAGCTTAGCGTATATTGGGACTAGAAACGAGCAGTACTTC.

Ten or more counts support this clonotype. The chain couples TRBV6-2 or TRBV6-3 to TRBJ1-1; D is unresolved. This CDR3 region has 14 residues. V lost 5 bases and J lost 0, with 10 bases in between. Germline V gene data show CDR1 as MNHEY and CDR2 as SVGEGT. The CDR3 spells CASSRQSMNTEAFF. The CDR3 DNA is TGTGCCAGCAGTAGGCAGTCGATGAACACTGAAGCTTTCTTT.

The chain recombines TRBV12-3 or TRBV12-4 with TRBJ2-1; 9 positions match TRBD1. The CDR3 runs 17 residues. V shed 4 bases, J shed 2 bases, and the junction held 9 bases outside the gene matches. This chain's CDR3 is CASSWVLQGAAYNEQFF. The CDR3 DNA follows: TGTGCCAGCAGTTGGGTTTTACAGGGGGCGGCCTACAATGAGCAGTTCTTC.

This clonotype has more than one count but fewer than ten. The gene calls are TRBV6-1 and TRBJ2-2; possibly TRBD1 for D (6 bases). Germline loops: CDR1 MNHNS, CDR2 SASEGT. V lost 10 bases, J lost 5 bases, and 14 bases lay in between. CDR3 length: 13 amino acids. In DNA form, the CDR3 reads TGTGCCATCTCGACAGGTCTGACCGGGGAGCTGTTTTTT. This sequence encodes CAISTGLTGELFF.

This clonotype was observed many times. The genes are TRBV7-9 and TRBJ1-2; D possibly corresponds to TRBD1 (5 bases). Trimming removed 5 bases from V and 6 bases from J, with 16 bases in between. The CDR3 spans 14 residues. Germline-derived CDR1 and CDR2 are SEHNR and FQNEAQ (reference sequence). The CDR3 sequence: CASSPTGARNGYTF. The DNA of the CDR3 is TGTGCCAGCAGCCCTACCGGGGCTCGGAATGGCTACACCTTC.

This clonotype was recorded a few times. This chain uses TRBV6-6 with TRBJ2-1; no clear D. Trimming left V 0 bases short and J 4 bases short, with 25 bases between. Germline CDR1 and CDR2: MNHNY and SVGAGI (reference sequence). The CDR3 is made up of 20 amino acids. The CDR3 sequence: CASSYSILKSGKKEYNEQFF. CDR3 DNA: TGTGCCAGCAGTTACTCGATTCTAAAGTCTGGTAAGAAAGAGTACAATGAGCAGTTCTTC.

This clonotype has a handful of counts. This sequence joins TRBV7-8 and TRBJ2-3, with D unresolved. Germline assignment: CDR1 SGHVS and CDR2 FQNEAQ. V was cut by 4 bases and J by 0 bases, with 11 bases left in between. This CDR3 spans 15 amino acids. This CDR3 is CASSSGPASTDTQYF. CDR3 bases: TGTGCCAGCAGCTCAGGACCGGCTAGCACAGATACGCAGTATTTT. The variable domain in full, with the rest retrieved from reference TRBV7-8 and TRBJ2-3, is GAGVSQSPRYKVAKRGQDVALRCDPISGHVSLFWYQQALGQGPEFLTYFQNEAQLDKSGLPSDRFFAERPEGSVSTLKIQRTQQEDSAVYLCASSSGPASTDTQYFGPGTRLTVL.

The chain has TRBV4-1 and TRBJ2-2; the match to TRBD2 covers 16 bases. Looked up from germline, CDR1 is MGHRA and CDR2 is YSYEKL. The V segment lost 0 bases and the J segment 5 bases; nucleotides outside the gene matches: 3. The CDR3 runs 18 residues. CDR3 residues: CASSQEGTSGGATGELFF. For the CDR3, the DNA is TGCGCCAGCAGCCAAGAAGGGACTAGCGGGGGGGCGACCGGGGAGCTGTTTTTT.

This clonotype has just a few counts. The CDR3 spells CASSQVVTPVPEAFF. In DNA form, the CDR3 reads TGTGCCAGCAGCCAAGTAGTTACCCCGGTCCCTGAAGCTTTCTTT. The chain joins TRBV14 to TRBJ1-1, with unresolved D. This CDR3 spans 15 amino acids. With 1 base removed from V and 6 bases from J, the gap between germline ends came to 15 bases. Germline V gives CDR1 SGHDN, CDR2 FVKESK.

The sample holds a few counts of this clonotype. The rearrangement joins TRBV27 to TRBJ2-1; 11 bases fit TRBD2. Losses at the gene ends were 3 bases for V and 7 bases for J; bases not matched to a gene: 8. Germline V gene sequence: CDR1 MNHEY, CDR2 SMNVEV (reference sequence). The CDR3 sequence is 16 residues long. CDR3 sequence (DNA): TGTGCCAGCAGTTTGCTGACTAGCGGGGCATGGAATGAGCAGTTCTTC. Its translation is CASSLLTSGAWNEQFF.

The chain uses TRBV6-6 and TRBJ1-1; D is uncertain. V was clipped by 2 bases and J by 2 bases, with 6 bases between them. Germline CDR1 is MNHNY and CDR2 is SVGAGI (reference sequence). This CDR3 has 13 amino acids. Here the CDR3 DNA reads TGTGCCAGCAGTTACGACTTTAACACTGAAGCTTTCTTT. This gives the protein CASSYDFNTEAFF.

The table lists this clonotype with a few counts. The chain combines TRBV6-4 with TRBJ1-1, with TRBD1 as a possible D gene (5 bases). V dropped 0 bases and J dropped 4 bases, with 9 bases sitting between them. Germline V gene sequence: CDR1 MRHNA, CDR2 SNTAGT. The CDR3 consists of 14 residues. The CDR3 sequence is CASSDSQGGTEAFF. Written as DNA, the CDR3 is TGTGCCAGCAGTGACTCGCAGGGCGGCACTGAAGCTTTCTTT.

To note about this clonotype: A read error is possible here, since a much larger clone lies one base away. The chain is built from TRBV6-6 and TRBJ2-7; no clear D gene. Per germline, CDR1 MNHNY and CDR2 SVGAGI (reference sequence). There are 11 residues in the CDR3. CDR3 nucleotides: TGTGACAGCAGTTACTCGGGCGAGCAGTACTTC. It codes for CDSSYSGEQYF.

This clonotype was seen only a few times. CDR3 sequence: CASSPSEAQSNEQFF. The DNA for the CDR3 is TGTGCCAGCAGCCCCTCAGAGGCCCAATCCAATGAGCAGTTCTTC. The genes are TRBV11-2 and TRBJ2-1, with D hard to call. The CDR3 totals 15 residues. V was trimmed by 5 bases and J by 6 bases, leaving 17 bases between them. CDR1 SGHAT and CDR2 FQNNGV come from the germline V gene.

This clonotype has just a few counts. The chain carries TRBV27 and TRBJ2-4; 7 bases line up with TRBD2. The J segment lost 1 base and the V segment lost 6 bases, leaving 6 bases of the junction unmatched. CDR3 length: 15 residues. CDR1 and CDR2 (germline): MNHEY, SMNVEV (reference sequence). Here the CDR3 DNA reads TGTGCCAGCAGCCCCCTCGGGGGGGCCAAAAACATTCAGTACTTC. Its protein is CASSPLGGAKNIQYF.

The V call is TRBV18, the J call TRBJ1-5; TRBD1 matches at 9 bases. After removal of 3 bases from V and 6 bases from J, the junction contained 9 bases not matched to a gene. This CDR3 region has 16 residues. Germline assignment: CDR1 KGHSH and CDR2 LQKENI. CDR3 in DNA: TGTGCCAGCTCACCGGGACAGGGTATGCGTCTTCAGCCCCAGCATTTT. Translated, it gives CASSPGQGMRLQPQHF.

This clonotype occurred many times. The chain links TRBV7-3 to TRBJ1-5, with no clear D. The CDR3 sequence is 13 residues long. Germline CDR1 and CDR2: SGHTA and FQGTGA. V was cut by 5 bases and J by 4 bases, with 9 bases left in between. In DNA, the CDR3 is TGTGCCAGCAGCGAGGCGGGTAATCAGCCCCAGCATTTT. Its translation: CASSEAGNQPQHF.

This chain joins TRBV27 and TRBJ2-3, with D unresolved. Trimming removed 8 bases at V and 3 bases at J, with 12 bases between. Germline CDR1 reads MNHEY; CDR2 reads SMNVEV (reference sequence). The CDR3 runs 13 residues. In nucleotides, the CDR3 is TGTGCCAGCGGCCTAGGGTGGACAGATACGCAGTATTTT. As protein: CASGLGWTDTQYF.

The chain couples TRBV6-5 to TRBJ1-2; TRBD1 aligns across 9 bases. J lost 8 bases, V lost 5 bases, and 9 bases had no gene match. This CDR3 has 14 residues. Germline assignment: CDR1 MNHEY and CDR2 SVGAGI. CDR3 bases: TGTGCCAGCAGTGACACAGGGGGCCCTGGCGGCTACACCTTC. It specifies CASSDTGGPGGYTF.

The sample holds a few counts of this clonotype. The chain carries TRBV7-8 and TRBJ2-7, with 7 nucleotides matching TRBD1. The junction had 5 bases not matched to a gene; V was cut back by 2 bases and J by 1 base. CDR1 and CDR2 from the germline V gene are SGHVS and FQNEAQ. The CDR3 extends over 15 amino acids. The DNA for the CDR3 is TGTGCCAGCAGCTTACAGTACAGGGGTTCCTACGAGCAGTACGTC. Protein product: CASSLQYRGSYEQYV.

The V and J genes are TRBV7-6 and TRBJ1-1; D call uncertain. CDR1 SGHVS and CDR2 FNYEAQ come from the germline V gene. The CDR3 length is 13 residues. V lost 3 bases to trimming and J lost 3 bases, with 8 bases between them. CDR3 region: CASSLREDTEAFF. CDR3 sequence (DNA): TGTGCCAGCAGCTTGAGGGAGGACACTGAAGCTTTCTTT.

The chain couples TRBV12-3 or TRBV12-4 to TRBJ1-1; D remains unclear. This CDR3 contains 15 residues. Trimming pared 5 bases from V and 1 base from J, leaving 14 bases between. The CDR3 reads CASSPWTLKNTEAFF. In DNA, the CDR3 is TGTGCCAGCAGTCCTTGGACTCTGAAGAACACTGAAGCTTTCTTT.

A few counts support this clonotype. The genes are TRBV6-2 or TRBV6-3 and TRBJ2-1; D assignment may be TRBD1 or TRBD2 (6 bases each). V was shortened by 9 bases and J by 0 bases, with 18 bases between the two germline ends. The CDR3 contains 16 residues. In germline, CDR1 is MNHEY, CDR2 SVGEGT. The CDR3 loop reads CASLGASASSYNEQFF. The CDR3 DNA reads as TGTGCCAGTTTGGGGGCTAGCGCGAGCTCCTACAATGAGCAGTTCTTC.

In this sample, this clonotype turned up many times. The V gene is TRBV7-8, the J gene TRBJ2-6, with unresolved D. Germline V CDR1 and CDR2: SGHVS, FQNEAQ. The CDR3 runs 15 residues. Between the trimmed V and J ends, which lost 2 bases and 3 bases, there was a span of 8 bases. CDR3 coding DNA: TGTGCCAGCAGCTTACGAAGGGTTGGGGCCAACGTCCTGACTTTC. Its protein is CASSLRRVGANVLTF.

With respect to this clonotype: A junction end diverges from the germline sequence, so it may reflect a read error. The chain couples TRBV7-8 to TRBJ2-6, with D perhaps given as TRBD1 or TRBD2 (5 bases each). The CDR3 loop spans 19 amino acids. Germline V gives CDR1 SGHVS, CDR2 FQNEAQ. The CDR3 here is CARSLMGPSSLSGANVLTF. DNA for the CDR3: TGTGCCAGGAGCTTAATGGGACCCTCCTCTCTCTCTGGGGCCAACGTCCTGACTTTC.